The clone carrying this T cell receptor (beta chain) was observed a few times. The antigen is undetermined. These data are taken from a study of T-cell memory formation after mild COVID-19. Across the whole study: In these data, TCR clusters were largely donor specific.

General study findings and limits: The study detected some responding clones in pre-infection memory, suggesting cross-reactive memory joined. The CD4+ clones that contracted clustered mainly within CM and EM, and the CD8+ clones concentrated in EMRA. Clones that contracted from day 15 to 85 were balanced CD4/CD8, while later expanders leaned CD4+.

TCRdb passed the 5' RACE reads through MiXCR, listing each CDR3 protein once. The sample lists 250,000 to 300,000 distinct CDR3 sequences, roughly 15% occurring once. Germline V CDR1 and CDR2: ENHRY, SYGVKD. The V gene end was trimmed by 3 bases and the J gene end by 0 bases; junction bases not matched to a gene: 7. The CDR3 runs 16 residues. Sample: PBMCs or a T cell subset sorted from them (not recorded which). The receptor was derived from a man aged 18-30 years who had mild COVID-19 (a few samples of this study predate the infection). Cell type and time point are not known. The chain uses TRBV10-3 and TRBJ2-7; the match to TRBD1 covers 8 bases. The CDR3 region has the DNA TGTGCCATCAGTGACCCGGGACAGGCGAGCTCCTACGAGCAGTACTTC. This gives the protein CAISDPGQASSYEQYF.